This TCR beta chain was captured in a study of OX40 agonist ivuxolimab in advanced cancers. Whole-study context: Previous treatment with anti-PD-1, anti-PD-L1 or anti-CTLA-4 therapy was allowed; 40% had received some.

Per germline, CDR1 SGHAT and CDR2 FQDESV (reference sequence). With 3 bases clipped from V and 1 base from J, the junction kept 2 bases outside the gene matches. The CDR3 totals 15 residues. Patients were ineligible given autoimmune disease history or systemic immunosuppression. The protocol was immunoSEQ multiplex PCR, while the TCRdb copy is restricted to in-frame clones and leaves out a portion. In the table there are about 73,000 clones, approximately 90% of which are singletons. Note on this clone: Its antigen remains unidentified.

Study-wide findings and caveats: The study found that CD8+ T cells averaged more expanded clones than CD4+.

The chain is built from TRBV11-1 and TRBJ2-5; TRBD2 agrees at 10 bases. The sequencing used CD4+ or CD8+ T cells sorted from blood, collected in a trial of the OX40 agonist ivuxolimab. The receptor was isolated from an adult with an advanced solid tumor such as melanoma, head and neck, liver or kidney cancer. The CDR3 region is CASSLRTSGQETQYF. The CDR3 DNA follows: TGTGCCAGCAGCTTGCGGACTAGCGGCCAAGAGACCCAGTACTTC.